Listed below are T cell receptor beta chains from one sample, sequenced in a study of cytomegalovirus exposure and HLA in healthy donors. Produced via immunoSEQ multiplex PCR; TCRdb's table is partial and in-frame only. In the table there are about 160,000 clones, about four fifths of which are singletons. The sample comprised PBMCs. The receptor source for this set is a young woman in good health and CMV-seropositive. CDR3s include the opening cysteine and the closing phenylalanine or tryptophan. The D gene is left open where the match is weak. Clone size is given for some rows only: seen once, a few or many times, or a class if the clone is expanded.

clone_size: few
v_call: TRBV5-1
d_call: .
cdr3_aa: CASSSLQGLDTEAFF

clone_size: .
v_call: TRBV13
d_call: .
cdr3_aa: CASSTPDTNTEAFF

clone_size: few
v_call: TRBV10-3
d_call: .
cdr3_aa: CAINAGGDEQYF

clone_size: .
v_call: TRBV19
d_call: TRBD1
cdr3_aa: CASSGVRTGRYNEQFF

clone_size: few
v_call: TRBV4-2
d_call: TRBD1
cdr3_aa: CASSQAGQNIYGYTF

clone_size: .
v_call: TRBV7-9
d_call: .
cdr3_aa: CASSHADRIGNTIYF

clone_size: .
v_call: TRBV5-5
d_call: TRBD2
cdr3_aa: CASSPGLAKNEQFF

clone_size: .
v_call: TRBV15
d_call: .
cdr3_aa: CATSTITGYEQYF

clone_size: .
v_call: TRBV12-2
d_call: .
cdr3_aa: CASRSRTSGLSTDTQYF

clone_size: .
v_call: TRBV5-4
d_call: .
cdr3_aa: CASTGAFYGYTF

clone_size: .
v_call: TRBV10-3
d_call: TRBD2
cdr3_aa: CAIKTSGTNLYEQYF

clone_size: .
v_call: TRBV7-8
d_call: .
cdr3_aa: CASSLRRDEQFF

clone_size: few
v_call: TRBV28
d_call: TRBD1
cdr3_aa: CASTLKDRGLPGPLHF

clone_size: .
v_call: TRBV9
d_call: .
cdr3_aa: CASSAHRVANYGYTF

clone_size: once
v_call: TRBV19
d_call: TRBD1
cdr3_aa: CASRTLDRTYYTF

clone_size: .
v_call: TRBV9
d_call: TRBD1
cdr3_aa: CASSHSGGSYEQYF

clone_size: .
v_call: TRBV9
d_call: .
cdr3_aa: CASSVGGGGNSPLHF

clone_size: once
v_call: TRBV5-6
d_call: .
cdr3_aa: CASSGRQKTGDEQFF

clone_size: .
v_call: TRBV7-2
d_call: TRBD1
cdr3_aa: CASSLRTGSNYGYTF

clone_size: few
v_call: TRBV19
d_call: TRBD1
cdr3_aa: CASSSLRQGAHTEAFF

clone_size: .
v_call: TRBV28
d_call: .
cdr3_aa: CASSPLLGGNQPQHF

clone_size: .
v_call: TRBV18
d_call: .
cdr3_aa: CASSPPGARLNQPQHF

clone_size: .
v_call: TRBV5-4
d_call: .
cdr3_aa: CASSLGDRLGAEFF

clone_size: .
v_call: TRBV29-1
d_call: TRBD1
cdr3_aa: CSAGQGNTEAFF

clone_size: .
v_call: TRBV4-1
d_call: TRBD1
cdr3_aa: CASRQAGQGTAGANVLTF

clone_size: few
v_call: TRBV7-9
d_call: TRBD2
cdr3_aa: CASSYLERGASFNEQFF

clone_size: once
v_call: TRBV5-1
d_call: .
cdr3_aa: CASSLGDSRYEQYF